Presented here are 10 T cell receptor beta chains from one specimen sequenced in a study of CD8+CD57+ T cells in acquired aplastic anemia (dated by TCRdb to 2016 to 2019). TCRdb records Illumina HiSeq 2000 as the sequencer. Genomic DNA was used as template for profiling of TCR beta VDJ combinations and CDR3 sequences. TCRdb trimmed public reads at Q25 via fastp, called clones via MiXCR and kept in-frame beta chains. Duplicate CDR3 protein sequences are folded into a single record with the most common DNA and genes. A total of roughly 180,000 distinct CDR3 sequences appear in this sample, 64% of them only once. 35% to 55% of the sample goes to the ten largest clones. Sequenced sample: sorted CD4+, CD8+, or CD8+CD57+ T cells (not recorded which) from PBMCs. All receptors come from a human donor with severe aplastic anemia or a healthy control (not recorded which).

The V call is TRBV20-1, the J call TRBJ2-1; D call uncertain. Per the germline V gene, CDR1 is DFQATT and CDR2 is SNEGSKA (reference sequence). Deletions cut 0 bases from V and 12 bases from J, with 21 bases between. The length of the CDR3 is 15 residues. CDR3 residues: CSARDRLIIRDGQFF. CDR3 in DNA: TGCAGTGCTAGAGATAGGCTGATAATCCGCGATGGGCAGTTCTTC.

This clonotype was found a few times. The chain employs TRBV7-3 and TRBJ2-5; D perhaps matches TRBD2 (5 bases). The CDR3 spans 14 residues. Trimming left V 2 bases short and J 2 bases short, with 9 bases between. Germline V gene data show CDR1 as SGHTA and CDR2 as FQGTGA. Written as DNA, the CDR3 is TGTGCCAGCAGCTTACGCGGGTCTCAAGAGACCCAGTACTTC. Translated, it gives CASSLRGSQETQYF. The complete variable domain, with remaining parts taken from reference TRBV7-3 and TRBJ2-5, reads GAGVSQTPSNKVTEKGKYVELRCDPISGHTALYWYRQSLGQGPEFLIYFQGTGAADDSGLPNDRFFAVRPEGSVSTLKIQRTERGDSAVYLCASSLRGSQETQYFGPGTRLLVL.

Note on this clonotype: The CDR3 ends on some other residue instead of the conserved phenylalanine or tryptophan, so this is likely a read error. The V gene is TRBV15, the J gene TRBJ2-7; TRBD2 aligns across 8 bases. Germline CDR1 reads LNHNV; CDR2 reads YYDKDF (reference sequence). This CDR3 region has 15 residues. Germline trimming cut 0 bases from V and 5 bases from J; bases unmatched to any gene: 6. The CDR3: CATSREGTSSHEQYL. The CDR3 DNA follows: TGTGCCACCAGCAGAGAGGGGACTAGTTCTCACGAGCAGTACTTA.

This clonotype was counted ten times or more. The J gene is TRBJ1-1, the V gene TRBV10-2; no clear D. Between the trimmed V and J ends, which lost 4 bases and 1 base, there was a span of 7 bases. The CDR3 extends over 13 amino acids. Germline CDR1 reads WSHSY; CDR2 reads SAAADI. The DNA for the CDR3 is TGCGCCAGCAGTGTCCCGGGGAACACTGAAGCTTTCTTT. Protein sequence: CASSVPGNTEAFF.

V and J are TRBV20-1 and TRBJ2-7, with D perhaps being TRBD1 or TRBD2 (5 bases each). CDR1 is DFQATT, CDR2 SNEGSKA, per germline (reference sequence). Between the trimmed V and J ends, which lost 0 bases and 5 bases, there was a span of 11 bases. This CDR3 is built from 13 residues. Written as DNA, the CDR3 is TGCAGTGCTAGAGATAGGCAGGGAGACGAGCAGTACTTC. Translated: CSARDRQGDEQYF.

The chain has TRBV14 and TRBJ1-1; possible D gene TRBD1, 5 bases. The germline V and J ends were trimmed by 5 bases and 5 bases, with 12 bases remaining between them. The germline V gene encodes CDR1 SGHDN and CDR2 FVKESK. This CDR3 is built from 13 residues. The CDR3 is CASSLAGTTEAFF. In DNA form, the CDR3 reads TGTGCCAGCAGCTTGGCGGGGACTACTGAAGCTTTCTTT. The full variable domain, completed using reference TRBV14 and TRBJ1-1, is EAGVTQFPSHSVIEKGQTVTLRCDPISGHDNLYWYRRVMGKEIKFLLHFVKESKQDESGMPNNRFLAERTGGTYSTLKVQPAELEDSGVYFCASSLAGTTEAFFGQGTRLTVV.

The chain links TRBV20-1 to TRBJ1-2; 7 positions match TRBD1. Germline V gene lookup returns CDR1 DFQATT and CDR2 SNEGSKA (reference sequence). The CDR3 covers 18 residues. After removal of 0 bases from V and 1 base from J, the junction contained 14 bases not matched to a gene. The CDR3 spells CSARDPGGGGRHNYGYTF. In nucleotides, the CDR3 is TGCAGTGCTAGAGATCCCGGAGGGGGCGGACGTCATAACTATGGCTACACCTTC.

The chain links TRBV7-6 to TRBJ2-7; the match to TRBD1 covers 9 bases. This CDR3 region has 13 residues. With V trimmed by 5 bases and J by 5 bases, 4 bases remained unmatched. Germline V gene data show CDR1 as SGHVS and CDR2 as FNYEAQ. CDR3 sequence (DNA): TGTGCCAGCAGCCACAGGGGGCGCGACGAGCAGTACTTC. It encodes CASSHRGRDEQYF.

This rearrangement joins TRBV10-3 to TRBJ2-1; TRBD2 might be the D (6 bases). The germline V gene has CDR1 ENHRY and CDR2 SYGVKD. The CDR3 is made up of 15 amino acids. Trimming cost V 0 bases and J 6 bases, with 12 bases left between them. In DNA form, the CDR3 reads TGTGCCATCAGTGAGTCGGCGGGACCTTCCAATGAGCAGTTCTTC. Amino acid sequence: CAISESAGPSNEQFF.

The CDR3 DNA sequence: TGTGCCAGCAGTGAGGGACTTTCGGAAAATCAGCCCCAGCATTTT. Amino acids: CASSEGLSENQPQHF. The chain couples TRBV2 to TRBJ1-5; the D gene is possibly TRBD1 (5 bases). Trimming shortened V by 3 bases and J by 4 bases, and 13 bases separated the two germline ends. Germline V gene data show CDR1 as SNHLY and CDR2 as FYNNEI. The CDR3 contains 15 residues.